The rows below give T cell receptor beta chains drawn from one sample of a study of blood T cell repertoires in COVID-19. This table comes from immunoSEQ multiplex PCR, and its TCRdb copy is limited to in-frame clones, with some not included. The sample has about 92,000 clones, around 88% seen once. The sample comprised peripheral blood. These TCRs come from a woman aged 60-75 years with COVID-19, enrolled during active disease. The CDR3 runs from the conserved cysteine through the conserved F or W.

v_call	j_call	cdr3_aa
TRBV4-1	TRBJ1-4	CASGAYVGEKLFF
TRBV7-9	TRBJ1-2	CASRSEHRGYVSDTF
TRBV6-5	TRBJ1-2	CASSYGGRNYGYTF
TRBV2	TRBJ2-3	CASSLGGFDTQYF
TRBV6-2/TRBV6-3	TRBJ2-3	CASSYSKQNTDTQYF
TRBV7-2	TRBJ2-3	CASSLVGTDTQYF
TRBV6-5	TRBJ2-3	CASTRGGGPDTQYF
TRBV5-1	TRBJ1-2	CASSLDGGRYGYTF
TRBV7-9	TRBJ2-2	CASRTSGTGANTGELFF
TRBV27	TRBJ1-5	CASSMLGGANQPQHF
TRBV29-1	TRBJ1-1	CSATPPTGILLGTEAFF
TRBV14	TRBJ2-2	CASSQAGLPGELFF
TRBV24-1	TRBJ2-2	CATSDSPGQGTTGELFF
TRBV3-1/TRBV3-2	TRBJ2-1	CASSQADNEQFF
TRBV6-5	TRBJ1-5	CASRPGTGGQPQHF
TRBV5-5	TRBJ2-3	CASSLAGLAGGFTDTQYF
TRBV5-4	TRBJ2-3	CASGSGDTDTQYF
TRBV18	TRBJ2-5	CASSPRARGETQYF
TRBV7-2	TRBJ2-5	CASSLSPSETQYF
TRBV6-5	TRBJ1-2	CASRRGLGYTF
TRBV20-1	TRBJ1-2	CSASFVNYGYTF